The 21 T cell receptor beta chains below come from one sample, sequenced in a study of monozygotic twins with inflammatory bowel disease. Reanalyzing the 5' RACE reads, TCRdb keeps one entry per CDR3 protein, without DNA. This repertoire includes around 380,000 distinct CDR3 sequences. The source material was blood. These receptors came from a human donor with ulcerative colitis or Crohn's disease, or a healthy co-twin of an affected twin (not recorded which).

CDR3: CASSQDRRSTDTQYF. The rearrangement joins TRBV14 to TRBJ2-3. The CDR3 has 15 residues. Germline V gives CDR1 SGHDN, CDR2 FVKESK.

The chain carries TRBV28 and TRBJ1-5. This CDR3 has 13 residues. Germline V lookup: CDR1 MDHEN, CDR2 SYDVKM. The CDR3: CASSGTANQPQHF.

J is TRBJ2-1 and V is TRBV5-1. Germline CDR1 SGHRS, CDR2 YFSETQ. The CDR3 contains 12 residues. The CDR3 region is CASSGSGNEQFF.

The chain links TRBV5-1 to TRBJ1-2. Germline CDR1 SGHRS, CDR2 YFSETQ. The length of the CDR3 is 13 residues. CDR3 sequence: CASSSDGSYGYTF. Variable domain in full (rest from reference TRBV5-1 and TRBJ1-2): KAGVTQTPRYLIKTRGQQVTLSCSPISGHRSVSWYQQTPGQGLQFLFEYFSETQRNKGNFPGRFSGRQFSNSRSEMNVSTLELGDSALYLCASSSDGSYGYTFGSGTRLTVV.

The V and J genes are TRBV20-1 and TRBJ2-3; there is no DNA to check the TCRdb D call of TRBD2. This CDR3 is built from 17 residues. Germline V gives CDR1 DFQATT, CDR2 SNEGSKA (reference sequence). CDR3 residues: CSARRVAGGPFAYTQYF.

The rearrangement links TRBV6-5 to TRBJ2-7. Per germline, CDR1 MNHEY and CDR2 SVGAGI. The CDR3 is 12 residues long. The chain's CDR3 is CASGVGTYEQYF.

The chain couples TRBV29-1 to TRBJ2-4; TCRdb picks TRBD1, but there is no DNA to check that call. The germline V gene has CDR1 SQVTM and CDR2 ANQGSEA. This CDR3 is built from 12 residues. The CDR3 protein is CSVQTGQNIQYF.

The J gene is TRBJ2-5, the V gene TRBV20-1; TCRdb proposes TRBD1, but this gene call is untestable without DNA. The CDR3 contains 14 residues. Germline CDR1 and CDR2: DFQATT and SNEGSKA (reference sequence). The CDR3 sequence is CSASKAGRQETQYF.

This chain joins TRBV29-1 and TRBJ1-1; absent DNA, TCRdb's TRBD1 call cannot be checked. The CDR3 loop spans 15 amino acids. Per the germline V gene, CDR1 is SQVTM and CDR2 is ANQGSEA. CDR3 region: CSVAYTGTIRTEAFF. The complete variable domain, with remaining parts taken from reference TRBV29-1 and TRBJ1-1, reads SAVISQKPSRDICQRGTSLTIQCQVDSQVTMMFWYRQQPGQSLTLIATANQGSEATYESGFVIDKFPISRPNLTFSTLTVSNMSPEDSSIYLCSVAYTGTIRTEAFFGQGTRLTVV.

The V gene is TRBV12-3 or TRBV12-4, the J gene TRBJ1-6; TCRdb names TRBD1, which stays unverified in the absence of DNA. The CDR3 contains 14 residues. The CDR3 spells CASSPGQGSSPLHF.

The chain carries TRBV3-1 and TRBJ2-5. Germline V lookup: CDR1 LGHDT, CDR2 YNNKEL (reference sequence). CDR3 size: 14 residues. The CDR3 protein is CASSQFSGLETQYF.

The chain employs TRBV24-1 and TRBJ2-3. The length of the CDR3 is 13 residues. Germline loops: CDR1 KGHDR, CDR2 SFDVKD. The CDR3 loop is CATSDDSVHTQYF.

This chain connects TRBV28 to TRBJ2-6; the TRBD1 assignment by TCRdb is unverifiable without DNA. Looked up from germline, CDR1 is MDHEN and CDR2 is SYDVKM. The length of the CDR3 is 16 residues. The CDR3 is CASGPGQILGANVLTF. The whole variable domain, remainder taken from reference TRBV28 and TRBJ2-6, is DVKVTQSSRYLVKRTGEKVFLECVQDMDHENMFWYRQDPGLGLRLIYFSYDVKMKEKGDIPEGYSVSREKKERFSLILESASTNQTSMYLCASGPGQILGANVLTFGAGSRLTVL.

The chain links TRBV10-2 to TRBJ1-3. Germline lookup yields CDR1 WSHSY and CDR2 SAAADI. This CDR3 region has 15 residues. Here the CDR3 reads CASSHASLSGNTIYF.

The chain links TRBV7-2 to TRBJ2-3; TCRdb's D call of TRBD2 is untestable without DNA. The CDR3 runs to 17 residues. Germline V gene lookup returns CDR1 SGHTA and CDR2 FQGNSA. CDR3: CASSFMIAGRAAYTQYF. The entire variable domain, with the rest obtained from reference TRBV7-2 and TRBJ2-3, is as follows: GAGVSQSPSNKVTEKGKDVELRCDPISGHTALYWYRQSLGQGLEFLIYFQGNSAPDKSGLPSDRFSAERTGGSVSTLTIQRTQQEDSAVYLCASSFMIAGRAAYTQYFGPGTRLTVL.

The chain employs TRBV10-2 and TRBJ1-5. CDR1 and CDR2 (germline): WSHSY, SAAADI. There are 13 residues in the CDR3. The chain's CDR3 is CASSEREVEPQHF.

The chain recombines TRBV7-9 with TRBJ2-5. CDR1 is SEHNR and CDR2 is FQNEAQ in the germline V gene (reference sequence). The CDR3 is 14 amino acids. The CDR3 reads CASSLDVYRETQYF.

The chain recombines TRBV7-9 with TRBJ1-2; TCRdb's D call, TRBD1, is unchecked because there is no DNA. CDR1 is SEHNR, CDR2 FQNEAQ, per germline (reference sequence). The CDR3 length is 15 residues. CDR3 sequence: CASSPTPTGIYGYTF.

J is TRBJ2-1 and V is TRBV28; as DNA is missing, the TRBD1 call by TCRdb cannot be tested. Germline assignment: CDR1 MDHEN and CDR2 SYDVKM. The CDR3 is 14 residues long. This CDR3 is CASSDWGSGNEQFF.

The gene calls are TRBV5-1 and TRBJ2-4; TCRdb picks TRBD1, but there is no DNA to check that call. This CDR3 is built from 14 residues. Germline values: CDR1 SGHRS, CDR2 YFSETQ. The CDR3 region is CASSPQGPGDIQYF.

V is TRBV7-9 and J is TRBJ2-7. CDR3 length: 14 residues. The germline V gene has CDR1 SEHNR and CDR2 FQNEAQ (reference sequence). The CDR3 protein is CASSTRQYSYEQYF.